This T cell receptor (beta chain) was found in a study of blood T cell repertoires in COVID-19. The CDR3 runs 16 residues. This table comes from immunoSEQ multiplex PCR, and its TCRdb copy is limited to in-frame clones, with some not included. The table has 180,000 or so clones, 84% seen once. The sequencing input was PBMCs or T cells enriched from blood (not recorded which). This rearrangement joins TRBV12-1 to TRBJ2-5; the DNA was not compared with TRBD2, the D call given in the table. TRBV12-1 is tagged as a pseudogene. This receptor was obtained from a man aged 50-60 years who had recovered from COVID-19. CDR3 sequence (DNA): TGTGCCAGCAGCACGTGGGGAGAAAAGTACCAAGAGACCCAGTACTTC. Translation: CASSTWGEKYQETQYF.